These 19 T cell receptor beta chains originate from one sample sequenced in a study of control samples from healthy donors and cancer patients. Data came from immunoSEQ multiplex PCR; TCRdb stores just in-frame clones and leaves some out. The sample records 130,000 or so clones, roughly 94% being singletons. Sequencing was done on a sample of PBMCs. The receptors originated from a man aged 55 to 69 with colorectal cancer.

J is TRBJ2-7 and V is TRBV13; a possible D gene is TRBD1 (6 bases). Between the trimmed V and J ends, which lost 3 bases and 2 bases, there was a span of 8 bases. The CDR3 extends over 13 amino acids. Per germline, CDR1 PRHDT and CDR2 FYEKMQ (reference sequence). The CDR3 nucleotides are TGTGCCAGCAGCTTCAGGGGACCCTACGAGCAGTACTTC. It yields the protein CASSFRGPYEQYF. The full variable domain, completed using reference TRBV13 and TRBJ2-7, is AAGVIQSPRHLIKEKRETATLKCYPIPRHDTVYWYQQGPGQDPQFLISFYEKMQSDKGSIPDRFSAQQFSDYHSELNMSSLELGDSALYFCASSFRGPYEQYFGPGTRLTVT.

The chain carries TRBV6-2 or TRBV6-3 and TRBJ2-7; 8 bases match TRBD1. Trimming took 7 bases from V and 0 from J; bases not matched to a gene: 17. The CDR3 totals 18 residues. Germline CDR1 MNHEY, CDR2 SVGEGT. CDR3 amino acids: CASTPTGVKDFSSYEQYF. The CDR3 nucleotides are TGTGCCAGCACCCCGACAGGGGTAAAAGACTTTAGCTCCTACGAGCAGTACTTC.

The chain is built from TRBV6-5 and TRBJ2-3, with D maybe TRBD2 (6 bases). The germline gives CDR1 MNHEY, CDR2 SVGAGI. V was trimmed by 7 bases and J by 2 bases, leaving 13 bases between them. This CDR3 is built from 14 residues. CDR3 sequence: CASTPGLITDTQYF. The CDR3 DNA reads TGTGCCAGCACCCCGGGACTTATCACAGATACGCAGTATTTT.

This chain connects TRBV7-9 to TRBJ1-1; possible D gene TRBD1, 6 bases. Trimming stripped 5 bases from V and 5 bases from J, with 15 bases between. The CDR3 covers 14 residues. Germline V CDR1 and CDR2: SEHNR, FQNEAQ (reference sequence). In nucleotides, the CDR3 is TGTGCCAGCAGCGGCCCAGGGGCCAGAACTGAAGCTTTCTTT. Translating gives CASSGPGARTEAFF.

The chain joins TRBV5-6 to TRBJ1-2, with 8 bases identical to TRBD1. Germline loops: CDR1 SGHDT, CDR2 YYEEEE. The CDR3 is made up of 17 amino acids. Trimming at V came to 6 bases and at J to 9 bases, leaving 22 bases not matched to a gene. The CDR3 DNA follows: TGTGCCAGCAACCTATACCAGGGGGCCCCGTCAGTATATCGCTACACCTTC. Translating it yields CASNLYQGAPSVYRYTF.

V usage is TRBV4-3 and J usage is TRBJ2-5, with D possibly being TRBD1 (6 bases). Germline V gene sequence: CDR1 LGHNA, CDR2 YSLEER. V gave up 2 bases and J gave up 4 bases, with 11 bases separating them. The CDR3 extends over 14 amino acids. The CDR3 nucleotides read TGCGCCAGCAGCCAACAGGGGTTGGGAGAGACCCAGTACTTC. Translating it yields CASSQQGLGETQYF.

As DNA, the CDR3 is TGTGCCAGCAGTCCCAGGACAGGGGGAGGGAATCAGCCCCAGCATTTT. It translates to CASSPRTGGGNQPQHF. V usage is TRBV2 and J usage is TRBJ1-5, with 10 positions matching TRBD1. Germline trimming cut 5 bases from V and 4 bases from J; bases unmatched to any gene: 8. This CDR3 comprises 16 residues. Germline CDR1 SNHLY, CDR2 FYNNEI.

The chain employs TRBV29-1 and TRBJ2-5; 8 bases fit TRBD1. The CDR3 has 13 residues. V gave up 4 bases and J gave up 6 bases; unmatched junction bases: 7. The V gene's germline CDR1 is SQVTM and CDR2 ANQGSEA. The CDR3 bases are TGCAGCGTTGCACCAGGGGGCGCGCAGACCCAGTACTTC. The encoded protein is CSVAPGGAQTQYF.

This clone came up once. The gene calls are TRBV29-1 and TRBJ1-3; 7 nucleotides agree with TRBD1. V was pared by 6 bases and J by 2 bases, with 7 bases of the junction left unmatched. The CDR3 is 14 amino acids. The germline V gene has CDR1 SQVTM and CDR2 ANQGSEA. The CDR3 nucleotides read TGCAGCGTAGATGACAGGGCACCTGGAAACACCATATATTTT. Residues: CSVDDRAPGNTIYF.

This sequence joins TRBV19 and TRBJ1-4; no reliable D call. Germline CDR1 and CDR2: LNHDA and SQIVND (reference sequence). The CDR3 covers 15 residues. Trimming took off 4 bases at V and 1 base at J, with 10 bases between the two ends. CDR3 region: CASSTADGTNEKLFF. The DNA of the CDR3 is TGTGCCAGTAGTACCGCAGACGGAACTAATGAAAAACTGTTTTTT.

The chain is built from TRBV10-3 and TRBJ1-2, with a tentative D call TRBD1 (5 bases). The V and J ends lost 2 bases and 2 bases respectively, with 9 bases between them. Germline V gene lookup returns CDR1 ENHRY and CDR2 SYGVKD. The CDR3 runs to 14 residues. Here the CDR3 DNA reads TGTGCCATCAGTGAGGGGGCAGGGAACTATGGCTACACCTTC. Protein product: CAISEGAGNYGYTF.

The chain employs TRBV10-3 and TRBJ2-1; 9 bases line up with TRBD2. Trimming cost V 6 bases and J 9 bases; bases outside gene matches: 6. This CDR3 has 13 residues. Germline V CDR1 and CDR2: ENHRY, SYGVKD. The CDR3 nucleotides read TGTGCCATCAGCGGACTAGCGAGCGGTGAGCAGTTCTTC. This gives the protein CAISGLASGEQFF.

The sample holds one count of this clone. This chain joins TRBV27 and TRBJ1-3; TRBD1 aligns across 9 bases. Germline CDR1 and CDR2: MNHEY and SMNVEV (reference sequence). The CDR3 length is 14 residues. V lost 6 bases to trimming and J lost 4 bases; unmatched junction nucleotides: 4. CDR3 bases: TGTGCCAGCAGGGGACAGGGACTAGGAAACACCATATATTTT. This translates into CASRGQGLGNTIYF.

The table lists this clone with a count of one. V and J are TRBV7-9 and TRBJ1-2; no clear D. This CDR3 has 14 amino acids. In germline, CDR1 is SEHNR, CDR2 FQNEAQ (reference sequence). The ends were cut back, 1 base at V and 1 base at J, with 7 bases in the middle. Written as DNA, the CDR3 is TGTGCCAGCAGCTTAGGGCGGAGTAACTATGGCTACACCTTC. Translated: CASSLGRSNYGYTF.

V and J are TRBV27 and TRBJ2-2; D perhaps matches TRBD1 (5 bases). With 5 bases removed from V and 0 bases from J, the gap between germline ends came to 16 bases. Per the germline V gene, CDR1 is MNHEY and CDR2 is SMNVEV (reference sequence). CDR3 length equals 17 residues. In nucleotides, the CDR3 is TGTGCCAGCAGTCCAGTCTTAGGGGCCTCGAACACCGGGGAGCTGTTTTTT. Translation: CASSPVLGASNTGELFF.

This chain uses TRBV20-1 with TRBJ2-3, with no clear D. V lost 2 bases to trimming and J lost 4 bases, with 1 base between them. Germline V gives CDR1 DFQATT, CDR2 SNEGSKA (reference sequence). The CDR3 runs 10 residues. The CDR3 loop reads CSARSDTQYF. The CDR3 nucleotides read TGCAGTGCTAGATCAGATACGCAGTATTTT.

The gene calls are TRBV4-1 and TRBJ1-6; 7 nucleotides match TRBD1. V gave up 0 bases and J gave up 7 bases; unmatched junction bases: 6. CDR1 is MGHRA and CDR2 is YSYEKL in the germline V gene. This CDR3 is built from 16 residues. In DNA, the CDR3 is TGCGCCAGCAGCCAAGAGGGGACAGCGGGAAATTCACCCCTCCACTTT. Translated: CASSQEGTAGNSPLHF.

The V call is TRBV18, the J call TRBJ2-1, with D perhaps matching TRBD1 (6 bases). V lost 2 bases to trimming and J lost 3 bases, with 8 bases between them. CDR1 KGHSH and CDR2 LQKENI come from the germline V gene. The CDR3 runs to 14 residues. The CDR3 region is CASSPGGGYNEQFF. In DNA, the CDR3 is TGTGCCAGCTCACCAGGGGGCGGCTACAATGAGCAGTTCTTC.

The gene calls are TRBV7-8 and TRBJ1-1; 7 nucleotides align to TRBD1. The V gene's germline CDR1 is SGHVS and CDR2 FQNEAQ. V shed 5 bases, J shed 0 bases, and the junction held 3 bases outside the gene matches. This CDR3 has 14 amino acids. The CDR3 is CASSPGTVNTEAFF. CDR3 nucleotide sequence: TGTGCCAGCAGCCCCGGGACAGTGAACACTGAAGCTTTCTTT.